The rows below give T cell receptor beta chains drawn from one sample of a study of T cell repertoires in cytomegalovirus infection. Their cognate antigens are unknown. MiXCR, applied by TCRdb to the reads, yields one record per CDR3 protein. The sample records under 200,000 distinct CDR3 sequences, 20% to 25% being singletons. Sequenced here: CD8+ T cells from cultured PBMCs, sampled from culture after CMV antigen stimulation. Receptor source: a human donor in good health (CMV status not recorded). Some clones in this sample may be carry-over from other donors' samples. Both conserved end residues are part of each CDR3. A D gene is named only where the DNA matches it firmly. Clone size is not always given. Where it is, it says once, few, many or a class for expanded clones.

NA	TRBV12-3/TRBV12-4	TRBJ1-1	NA	CASSFSQALNTEAFF	TGTGCCAGCAGTTTCAGTCAGGCCTTGAACACTGAAGCTTTCTTT
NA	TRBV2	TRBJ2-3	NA	CASSEAPGQTPLSTDTQYF	TGTGCCAGCAGTGAAGCCCCCGGACAGACTCCTCTCAGCACAGATACGCAGTATTTT
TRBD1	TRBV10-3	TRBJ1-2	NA	CAIPRDRGNYGYTF	TGTGCCATCCCCCGGGACAGGGGTAACTATGGCTACACCTTC
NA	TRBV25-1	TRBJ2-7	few	CASSGPTGKGPYEQYF	TGTGCCAGCAGTGGTCCTACAGGAAAAGGTCCCTACGAGCAGTACTTC
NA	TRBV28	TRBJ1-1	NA	CASSDPGGNTEAFF	TGTGCCAGCAGTGACCCGGGGGGGAACACTGAAGCTTTCTTT
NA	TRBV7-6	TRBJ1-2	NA	CASSRDGGDYGYTF	TGTGCCAGCAGCCGAGACGGGGGCGACTATGGCTACACCTTC
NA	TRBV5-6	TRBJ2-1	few	CASSLKLGKDEQFF	TGTGCCAGCAGCTTGAAACTCGGGAAGGATGAGCAGTTCTTC
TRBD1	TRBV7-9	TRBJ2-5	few	CASSPRDRGLGKQETQYF	TGTGCCAGCAGCCCCCGGGACAGGGGGCTCGGGAAACAAGAGACCCAGTACTTC
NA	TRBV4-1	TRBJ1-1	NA	CASSPDGELDTEAFF	TGCGCCAGCAGCCCAGATGGGGAGCTGGACACTGAAGCTTTCTTT
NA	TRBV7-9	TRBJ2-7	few	CASSLSQQDPSYEQYF	TGTGCCAGCAGCTTATCACAGCAGGACCCCTCCTACGAGCAGTACTTC
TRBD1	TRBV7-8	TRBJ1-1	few	CASSSRTGTTTEAFF	TGTGCCAGCAGCTCTCGGACAGGGACGACCACTGAAGCTTTCTTT
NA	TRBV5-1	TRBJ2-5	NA	CASSLRDLGKTQYF	TGCGCCAGCAGCTTAAGGGACCTCGGAAAGACCCAGTACTTC
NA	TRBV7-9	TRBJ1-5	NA	CASSPERSYQPQHF	TGTGCCAGCAGCCCCGAAAGGTCTTATCAGCCCCAGCATTTT
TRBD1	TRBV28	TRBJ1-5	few	CASSPWDRVRSNQPQHF	TGTGCCAGCAGTCCGTGGGACAGGGTAAGAAGCAATCAGCCCCAGCATTTT
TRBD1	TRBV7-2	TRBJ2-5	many	CASREGAETQYF	TGTGCCAGCCGCGAGGGGGCAGAGACCCAGTACTTC
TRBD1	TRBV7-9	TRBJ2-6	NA	CASSLEDRLRTGANVLTF	TGTGCCAGCAGCTTAGAGGACAGGCTCAGGACTGGGGCCAACGTCCTGACTTTC
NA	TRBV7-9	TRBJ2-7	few	CASSLDLVAEQYF	TGTGCCAGCAGCTTAGATTTGGTGGCCGAGCAGTACTTC
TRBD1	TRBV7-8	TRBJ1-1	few	CASSSTGEITEAFF	TGTGCCAGCAGCTCCACAGGGGAGATTACTGAAGCTTTCTTT
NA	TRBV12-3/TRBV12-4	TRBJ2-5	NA	CASSLFMLEETQYF	TGTGCCAGCAGTTTATTTATGTTGGAAGAGACCCAGTACTTC
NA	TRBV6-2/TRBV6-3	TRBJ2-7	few	CASSYNYEQYF	TGTGCCAGCAGTTACAACTACGAGCAGTACTTC
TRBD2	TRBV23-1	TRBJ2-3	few	CASSLSSSGGSTDTQYF	TGCGCCAGCAGTCTATCATCTAGCGGGGGGAGCACAGATACGCAGTATTTT
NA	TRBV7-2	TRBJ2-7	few	CASSSRFYEQYF	TGTGCCAGCAGCTCTCGATTCTACGAGCAGTACTTC
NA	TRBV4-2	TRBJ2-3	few	CASSQDGFQGGADTQYF	TGTGCCAGCAGCCAAGATGGATTTCAGGGCGGGGCAGATACGCAGTATTTT
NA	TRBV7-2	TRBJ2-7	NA	CASSFLKVSPYEQYF	TGTGCCAGCAGCTTTTTGAAGGTGTCGCCCTACGAGCAGTACTTC
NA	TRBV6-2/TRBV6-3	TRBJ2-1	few	CASREGASRFNEQFF	TGTGCCAGCAGGGAAGGGGCCTCCAGGTTCAATGAGCAGTTCTTC
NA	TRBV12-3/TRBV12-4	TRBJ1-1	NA	CASSPRPGGEAFF	TGTGCCAGCAGTCCCCGTCCTGGGGGTGAAGCTTTCTTT
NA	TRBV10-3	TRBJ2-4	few	CAISEDGGMLHF	TGTGCCATCAGTGAGGATGGGGGGATGCTTCACTTC
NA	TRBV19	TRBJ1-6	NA	CASSILPRDNSPLHF	TGTGCCAGTAGTATACTGCCCAGGGACAATTCACCCCTCCACTTT
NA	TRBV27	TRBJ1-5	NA	CASSLYGQPQHF	TGTGCCAGCAGTTTATACGGTCAGCCCCAGCATTTT
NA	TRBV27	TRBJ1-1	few	CASSLGTGMSEAFF	TGTGCCAGCAGTTTAGGAACAGGCATGTCTGAAGCTTTCTTT
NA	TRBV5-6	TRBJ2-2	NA	CASSTIPGTSTGELFF	TGTGCCAGCAGCACGATACCGGGCACCTCTACCGGGGAGCTGTTTTTT
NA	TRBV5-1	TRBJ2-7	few	CASSLGAEIPYEQYF	TGCGCCAGCAGCTTAGGGGCAGAAATCCCCTACGAGCAGTACTTC
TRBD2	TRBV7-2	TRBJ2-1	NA	CASRSGTSNEQFF	TGTGCCAGCAGATCCGGGACTAGCAATGAGCAGTTCTTC
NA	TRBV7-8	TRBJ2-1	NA	CASSRGTASYNEQFF	TGTGCCAGCAGTCGGGGGACAGCTTCCTACAATGAGCAGTTCTTC
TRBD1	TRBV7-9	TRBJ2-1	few	CASSLAQGPAYNEQFF	TGTGCCAGCAGCTTAGCACAGGGGCCAGCTTACAATGAGCAGTTCTTC
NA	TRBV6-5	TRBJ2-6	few	CASSYSAALVANVLTF	TGTGCCAGCAGTTACTCTGCGGCTCTGGTAGCCAACGTCCTGACTTTC
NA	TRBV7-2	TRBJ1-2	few	CASSLAQPSYGYTF	TGTGCCAGCAGCTTAGCCCAGCCATCTTATGGCTACACCTTC
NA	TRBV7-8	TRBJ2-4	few	CASTDLRIGAKNIQYF	TGTGCCAGCACTGACCTACGGATTGGAGCCAAAAACATTCAGTACTTC
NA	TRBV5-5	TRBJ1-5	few	CASSLEQADSNQPQHF	TGTGCCAGCAGCTTGGAGCAGGCCGATAGCAATCAGCCCCAGCATTTT
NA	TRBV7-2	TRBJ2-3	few	CASSLKVRVSHTDTQYF	TGTGCCAGCAGCTTAAAGGTTAGGGTCAGCCACACAGATACGCAGTATTTT
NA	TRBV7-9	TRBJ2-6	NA	CASRTGTPKGTSGANVLTF	TGTGCCAGCAGAACCGGGACCCCCAAGGGGACCTCTGGGGCCAACGTCCTGACTTTC
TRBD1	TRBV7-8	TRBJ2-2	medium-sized	CASSSPITQGAGELFF	TGTGCCAGCAGCTCCCCAATTACACAGGGGGCCGGGGAGCTGTTTTTT
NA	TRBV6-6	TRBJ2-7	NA	CASGPGPFVEQYF	TGTGCCAGTGGGCCGGGCCCCTTTGTCGAGCAGTACTTC
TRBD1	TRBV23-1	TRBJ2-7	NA	CASSQSSQGVHEQYF	TGCGCCAGCAGTCAATCGTCACAGGGGGTCCACGAGCAGTACTTC
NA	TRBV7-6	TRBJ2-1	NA	CASSFGGRGLLNEQFF	TGTGCCAGCAGCTTCGGAGGCAGGGGCTTATTGAATGAGCAGTTCTTC
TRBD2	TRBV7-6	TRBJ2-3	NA	CASSLPSGGIDTQYF	TGTGCCAGCAGCTTACCTAGCGGGGGAATAGATACGCAGTATTTT
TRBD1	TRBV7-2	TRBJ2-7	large	CASSPPAGGRSEQYF	TGTGCCAGCAGCCCCCCGGCAGGGGGCCGGAGCGAGCAGTACTTC
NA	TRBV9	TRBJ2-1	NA	CASSPSGGAPNEQFF	TGTGCCAGCAGCCCCAGTGGGGGGGCGCCGAATGAGCAGTTCTTC
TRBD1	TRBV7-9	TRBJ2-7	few	CASSSTGTAGEQYF	TGTGCCAGCAGCTCTACCGGGACAGCAGGCGAGCAGTACTTC
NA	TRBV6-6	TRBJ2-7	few	CASSYSQSPSYEQYF	TGTGCCAGCAGTTACTCCCAAAGCCCATCCTACGAGCAGTACTTC
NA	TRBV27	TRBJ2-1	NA	CASSFGPYNEQFF	TGTGCCAGCAGTTTTGGCCCTTACAATGAGCAGTTCTTC
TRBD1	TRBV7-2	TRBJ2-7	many	CASSLGDRGSYEQYF	TGTGCCAGCAGCTTAGGGGACAGGGGCTCCTACGAGCAGTACTTC
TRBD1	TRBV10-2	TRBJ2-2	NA	CAGLRQGGSENTGELFF	TGCGCCGGACTTAGACAGGGGGGGAGTGAAAACACCGGGGAGCTGTTTTTT
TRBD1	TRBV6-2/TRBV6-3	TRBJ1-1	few	CASRWTGGNTEAFF	TGTGCCAGCAGATGGACAGGGGGCAACACTGAAGCTTTCTTT
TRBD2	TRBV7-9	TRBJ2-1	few	CASSLAAGGQYEQFF	TGTGCCAGCAGCTTAGCAGCGGGGGGGCAGTATGAGCAGTTCTTC